The rows below give T cell receptor beta chains drawn from one sample of a study of PD-1 blockade in classical Hodgkin lymphoma. Data came from immunoSEQ multiplex PCR; TCRdb stores just in-frame clones and leaves some out. The data contain about 10,000 clones, about 91% of them singletons. Sequencing was carried out using CD8+ T cells from blood. The receptors stem from a human donor with classical Hodgkin lymphoma. Each CDR3 is given with its conserved first and last residue. D genes are given only for firm matches. Not all rows give a size; the values are once, few, many and, for expanded clones, a class.

.	TRBV30	.	TRBJ2-1	TGTGCCTGGAGTGTGGCCTCAGCGGAACTAGTCAATGAGCAGTTCTTC	CAWSVASAELVNEQFF
.	TRBV27	.	TRBJ2-1	TGTGCCAGCAGTTGGCGGAATGACAATGAGCAGTTCTTC	CASSWRNDNEQFF
.	TRBV6-4	.	TRBJ2-2	TGTGCCAGCAGTGTAGCCTCCACCGGGGAGCTGTTTTTT	CASSVASTGELFF
TRBD2	TRBV6-5	.	TRBJ2-7	TGTGCCAGCAGTTTAGGGACTAGCTACGAGCAGTACTTC	CASSLGTSYEQYF
.	TRBV10-2	.	TRBJ1-2	TGCGCCAGCAGGGGGGAGGACTATGGCTACACCTTC	CASRGEDYGYTF
.	TRBV5-4	once	TRBJ2-7	TGTGCCAGCAGCTTCTATGGGGGAATGTACGAGCAGTACTTC	CASSFYGGMYEQYF
.	TRBV4-2	.	TRBJ1-5	TGTGCCAGCAGCCAAGGCCTAGGAATTACTCAGCCCCAGCATTTT	CASSQGLGITQPQHF
.	TRBV29-1	.	TRBJ2-7	TGCAGCGTTTGCCAGGAGAGCTCCTACGAGCAGTACTTC	CSVCQESSYEQYF
TRBD1	TRBV2	.	TRBJ2-7	TGTGCCAGCAGTGAATCGAGGGACAGGGGGCGCCACGAGCAGTACTTC	CASSESRDRGRHEQYF
.	TRBV6-1	few	TRBJ2-7	TGTGCCAGCAGGCCAGCAAGCTCCTACGAGCAGTACTTC	CASRPASSYEQYF
TRBD1	TRBV30	.	TRBJ2-5	TGTGCCTGGGGGGACAGCCAAGAGACCCAGTACTTC	CAWGDSQETQYF
.	TRBV5-1	.	TRBJ2-2	TGCGCCAGCAGCTTGGTTCCCGGGAACACCGGGGAGCTGTTTTTT	CASSLVPGNTGELFF
TRBD2	TRBV29-1	.	TRBJ2-3	TGCAGCGTTGAAGAGATACTAGCGGGGGGCGGGGCAGATACGCAGTATTTT	CSVEEILAGGGADTQYF
.	TRBV9	.	TRBJ2-3	TGTGCCAGCAGCGCCGGGGGCACAGATACGCAGTATTTT	CASSAGGTDTQYF
.	TRBV27	.	TRBJ2-1	TGTGCCAGCAGCCCAGCGGGTGTGAGCTCCTACAATGAGCAGTTCTTC	CASSPAGVSSYNEQFF
.	TRBV4-3	.	TRBJ2-5	TGCGCCAGCAGCCAAGACGGGTGGCAGACCCAGTACTTC	CASSQDGWQTQYF
TRBD2	TRBV7-7	.	TRBJ2-2	TGTGCCAGCAGCTTATTGACGGGAGGGCCCGGGGAGCTGTTTTTT	CASSLLTGGPGELFF
.	TRBV7-2	.	TRBJ1-2	TGTGCCAGCAGCTATTTGAGGGGCAGGGGAATCTATGGCTACACCTTC	CASSYLRGRGIYGYTF
TRBD2	TRBV5-5	.	TRBJ2-5	TGTGCCAGCAGCTTAATTAGCGGGAGACGGCACGAGACCCAGTACTTC	CASSLISGRRHETQYF
TRBD1	TRBV7-8	.	TRBJ2-7	TGTGCCAGCAGCCACCGCCGGGACAGGGGCGAGCAGTACTTC	CASSHRRDRGEQYF
.	TRBV6-5	.	TRBJ2-2	TGTGCCAGCAGTTACTCAGAGGGTTTGTACACCGGGGAGCTGTTTTTT	CASSYSEGLYTGELFF
TRBD2	TRBV5-5	once	TRBJ2-2	TGTGCCAGCAGCTCGCCGGGACTACCGAACACCGGGGAGCTGTTTTTT	CASSSPGLPNTGELFF
TRBD2	TRBV4-2	.	TRBJ2-7	TGTGCCAGCAGCCAAGATCGGGGGGGCTCCTACGAGCAGTACTTC	CASSQDRGGSYEQYF
.	TRBV13	.	TRBJ2-1	TGTGCCAGCAGCTTGCGTCGAGGGGACTCCTACAATGAGCAGTTCTTC	CASSLRRGDSYNEQFF
.	TRBV13	.	TRBJ2-2	TGTGCCAGCAGCACCTCTGACAGCCATTACGGCACCGGGGAGCTGTTTTTT	CASSTSDSHYGTGELFF
TRBD1	TRBV6-1	once	TRBJ2-3	TGTGCCAGCAGTGAATTGGCCGGACAGGGGTCCGATACGCAGTATTTT	CASSELAGQGSDTQYF
TRBD1	TRBV27	.	TRBJ2-4	TGTGCCAGCAGTTTATTACAGGGGCCCGCCGTAACCAAAAACATTCAGTACTTC	CASSLLQGPAVTKNIQYF
TRBD2	TRBV4-2	few	TRBJ2-3	TGTGCCAGCAGCCTAGGGACTAGCGGGGTGACGCAGTATTTT	CASSLGTSGVTQYF
.	TRBV5-1	.	TRBJ1-1	TGCGCCAGCAGCCCGACCGACAGTGCTGGGAGCACTGAAGCTTTCTTT	CASSPTDSAGSTEAFF
.	TRBV29-1	.	TRBJ2-7	TGCAGCGTTGAACTCCGGACAGAAAATACCTACGAGCAGTACTTC	CSVELRTENTYEQYF
TRBD1	TRBV5-1	.	TRBJ2-1	TGCGCCAGCAGCTTCATGGGACAGGCTGGCAATGAGCAGTTCTTC	CASSFMGQAGNEQFF
TRBD2	TRBV19	.	TRBJ2-5	TGTGCCAGTAGTATAGGCGGGGGGGCCCTAGAGACCCAGTACTTC	CASSIGGGALETQYF
.	TRBV28	.	TRBJ2-3	TGTGCCAGCAGTTCCGGATTAATCGATACGCAGTATTTT	CASSSGLIDTQYF
TRBD2	TRBV27	.	TRBJ2-1	TGTGCCAGCAGGGTCCTAGCGGGAAACAATGAGCAGTTCTTC	CASRVLAGNNEQFF
TRBD2	TRBV27	.	TRBJ2-7	TGTGCCAGCGCCCAAGGACTATTGGCGGGAGCCTACGAGCAGTACTTC	CASAQGLLAGAYEQYF
TRBD2	TRBV12-5	.	TRBJ2-1	TGTGCTAGTGCCGGCCGTGGACTAGCGGGAGTCGGCAATGAGCAGTTCTTC	CASAGRGLAGVGNEQFF
TRBD1	TRBV12-5	.	TRBJ2-7	TGTGCTAGTGGTCGGACAGGGGACACCTACGAGCAGTACTTC	CASGRTGDTYEQYF
.	TRBV5-1	.	TRBJ2-2	TGCGCCAGCAGCTTGGGCCAGGGGAGGGCCGGGGAGCTGTTTTTT	CASSLGQGRAGELFF
.	TRBV6-5	few	TRBJ2-7	TGTGCCAGCAGTGCTGGGGGGAACGAGCAGTACTTC	CASSAGGNEQYF
.	TRBV5-6	.	TRBJ2-7	TGTGCCAGCAGCTTGGGGGGTGTTTCAAGCTACGAGCAGTACTTC	CASSLGGVSSYEQYF
.	TRBV4-1	.	TRBJ1-1	TGCGCCAGCAGCCTCGCGACAAGGGGAAACTCTGAAGCTTTCTTT	CASSLATRGNSEAFF
TRBD2	TRBV28	medium-sized	TRBJ2-7	TGTGTCTCGCGGTCAACTAGCGGGCTCCGAACGTACGAGCAGTACTTC	CVSRSTSGLRTYEQYF
.	TRBV5-5	.	TRBJ2-3	TGTGCCAGCAGCCGGGCCCCAGGGTATACGCAGTATTTT	CASSRAPGYTQYF